What follows describes a single T cell receptor (beta chain). No antigen is known for it. The data were produced by immunoSEQ multiplex PCR, yet TCRdb's version contains in-frame clones alone and is incomplete. The table lists hundreds of thousands of clones, around nine tenths of them singletons, with around 10% in the top ten. Described treatment: some 19 received Ad26.COV2.S at low or high dose, single or two shots; about 5 received placebo; per-sample allocation not given. Collection of the samples took place on day 63 after the first injection of vaccine or placebo. Ad26.COV2.S expressed prefusion-stabilized spike from the original Wuhan strain. V gave up 4 bases and J gave up 0 bases, with 16 bases separating them. The CDR3 length is 17 residues. CDR1 is MNHEY and CDR2 is SMNVEV in the germline V gene (reference sequence). The record originates from a study of Ad26.COV2.S vaccination and SARS-CoV-2 variants. Overall study: The study gave Ad26.COV2.S intramuscularly, once or twice 56 days apart.

Study-level results: Substantial post-vaccination breadth of spike-specific CD8+ and CD4+ T cell responses was reported. Vaccinees and placebo recipients showed similar non-spike TCR breadth.

Specimen: peripheral blood, collected in a trial of Ad26.COV2.S vaccine versus placebo. The V call is TRBV27, the J call TRBJ2-1; D is undetermined. The TCR comes from a person between 18 and 60 years old who received the Ad26.COV2.S COVID-19 vaccine or a placebo. CDR3 sequence (DNA): TGTGCCAGCAGTTCAGAACCAGAGTCGAGCTCCTACAATGAGCAGTTCTTC. Amino acids: CASSSEPESSSYNEQFF.